The clone carrying this T cell receptor beta chain turned up a few times. Its antigen is unknown. Donors consisted of healthy bone marrow donors. These donors counted as nominally healthy when sampled, but unrecorded immune exposures were likely. The sample originates from a study of cytomegalovirus exposure and HLA in healthy donors. Study results and limitations: A later analysis linked a missense DCLRE1C variant to TCR beta V- and J-gene trimming. Reports indicate that TCR beta sequences accurately predicted the HLA-A and HLA-B alleles of most subjects.

Primers: 60 Vbeta forward and 13 Jbeta reverse. Profiled with immunoSEQ multiplex PCR; TCRdb holds only in-frame clones, not every one. The data hold around 210,000 clones, with 82% observed a single time. Germline CDR1 is MNHEY and CDR2 is SVGAGI. The CDR3 length is 14 residues. Trimming pared 5 bases from V and 5 bases from J, leaving 12 bases between. The source is a woman between 40 and 50 years old in good health and CMV-seronegative. The chain is built from TRBV6-5 and TRBJ2-2; tentative D call: TRBD1 (6 bases). The specimen sequenced was PBMCs. CDR3 bases: TGTGCCAGCAGTCGGACAGTAATTACCGGGGAGCTGTTTTTT. This sequence encodes CASSRTVITGELFF.